The 28 T cell receptor beta chains reported below all come from one sample, sequenced in a study of shared clonotypes between healthy human individuals. TCRdb keeps only in-frame clones here, not all; method: immunoSEQ multiplex PCR. The sample includes 2 million to 2.5 million clones, 85% to 95% of them seen just once. The sequencing sample was made of naive CD4+ T cells from PBMCs. The subset here: CD45RA+ positively selected. These receptors were taken from a man between 18 and 35 years old in good health. Some clones in this sample may be carry-over from other donors' samples.

This clone was counted a few times. Other DNA sequences in this specimen translate into the identical CDR3. The chain couples TRBV19 to TRBJ1-1; D not certain. The V gene's germline CDR1 is LNHDA and CDR2 SQIVND (reference sequence). CDR3 size: 13 residues. V shed 6 bases and J shed 0 bases, with 8 bases lying between them. This CDR3 is CASSLGLNTEAFF. In nucleotides, the CDR3 is TGTGCCAGTAGCCTAGGGTTGAACACTGAAGCTTTCTTT.

For this clone: The identical CDR3 is also encoded by other nucleotide sequences in the sample. The chain carries TRBV5-1 and TRBJ2-7, with 10 bases identical to TRBD1. CDR3 length equals 14 residues. Trimming at V came to 4 bases and at J to 2 bases, leaving 3 bases not matched to a gene. Germline loops: CDR1 SGHRS, CDR2 YFSETQ. CDR3 DNA: TGCGCCAGCAGCCGTGGACAGGGGGCCTACGAGCAGTACTTC. As protein: CASSRGQGAYEQYF.

V usage is TRBV7-2 and J usage is TRBJ1-2; 7 nucleotides agree with TRBD1. The germline V gene encodes CDR1 SGHTA and CDR2 FQGNSA. The CDR3 has 18 amino acids. V lost 5 bases and J lost 4; bases outside the gene matches: 19. CDR3 region: CASSLQGTYGGLFYGYTF. The CDR3 DNA reads as TGTGCCAGCAGCCTACAGGGGACCTATGGGGGGCTCTTCTATGGCTACACCTTC.

The CDR3 reads CASGLGLAGSEQFF. DNA of the CDR3: TGTGCTAGTGGTTTAGGTCTAGCCGGAAGTGAGCAGTTCTTC. V usage is TRBV12-5 and J usage is TRBJ2-1; TRBD2 is a possible D gene (5 bases). The CDR3 loop spans 14 amino acids. Germline CDR1 and CDR2: LGHNT and FRNRAP. V lost 3 bases to trimming and J lost 9 bases, with 15 bases between them.

The chain links TRBV5-1 to TRBJ1-3; possible D gene TRBD1, 5 bases. V was shortened by 1 base and J by 7 bases, with 15 bases between the two germline ends. Germline V gene lookup returns CDR1 SGHRS and CDR2 YFSETQ. This CDR3 region has 15 residues. In nucleotides, the CDR3 is TGCGCCAGCAGCTTGATTGGGGGGTCGGAGAACACCATATATTTT. It codes for CASSLIGGSENTIYF. Full variable domain (missing parts from reference TRBV5-1 and TRBJ1-3): KAGVTQTPRYLIKTRGQQVTLSCSPISGHRSVSWYQQTPGQGLQFLFEYFSETQRNKGNFPGRFSGRQFSNSRSEMNVSTLELGDSALYLCASSLIGGSENTIYFGEGSWLTVV.

This clone is a singleton in its sample. This chain connects TRBV20-1 to TRBJ2-7, with D unresolved. CDR1 and CDR2 (germline): DFQATT, SNEGSKA (reference sequence). The CDR3 runs to 11 residues. Trimming left V 5 bases short and J 9 bases short, with 14 bases between. CDR3 amino acids: CSAGYSRWQYF. The CDR3 DNA follows: TGCAGTGCTGGTTACTCTCGATGGCAGTACTTC.

The CDR3 nucleotides are TGTGCCAGCTCAGGGCAGGCTGAGCAGTTCTTC. This encodes CASSGQAEQFF. The V call is TRBV18, the J call TRBJ2-1; no clear D. Trimming removed 5 bases from V and 9 bases from J, with 8 bases in between. Germline assignment: CDR1 KGHSH and CDR2 LQKENI. CDR3 size: 11 residues.

V gene TRBV5-1 combines with J gene TRBJ2-7; D may be TRBD2 (6 bases). CDR1 is SGHRS, CDR2 YFSETQ, per germline. Trimming took 7 bases from V and 2 from J, leaving 16 bases between them. The CDR3 is made up of 14 amino acids. CDR3 in DNA: TGCGCCAGCCGCGGCTCCATAGCGGCCTACGAGCAGTACTTC. This sequence encodes CASRGSIAAYEQYF.

This rearrangement joins TRBV27 to TRBJ1-2; no clear D gene. V lost 4 bases and J 0 bases, leaving 12 bases between the germline ends. This CDR3 comprises 15 residues. CDR1 and CDR2 (germline): MNHEY, SMNVEV (reference sequence). The CDR3 bases are TGTGCCAGCAGTTGGGCCAGCCAAGCTAACTATGGCTACACCTTC. It encodes CASSWASQANYGYTF.

The chain uses TRBV7-2 and TRBJ2-6; D unclear. Trimming pared 1 base from V and 2 bases from J, leaving 9 bases between. This CDR3 spans 16 amino acids. Germline CDR1 SGHTA, CDR2 FQGNSA. The CDR3 reads CASSLGPVPGANVLTF. In nucleotides, the CDR3 is TGTGCCAGCAGCTTAGGTCCGGTTCCTGGGGCCAACGTCCTGACTTTC.

As regards this clone: The same CDR3 arises from other DNA sequences in this sample as well. Written as DNA, the CDR3 is TGCGCCAGCAGCCAGGGACTAGCGGGAGGGGGGGAGACCCAGTACTTC. Its protein is CASSQGLAGGGETQYF. The gene calls are TRBV4-1 and TRBJ2-5; 16 bases agree with TRBD2. This CDR3 is built from 16 residues. In germline, CDR1 is MGHRA, CDR2 YSYEKL. V was clipped by 3 bases and J by 5 bases; unmatched bases: 3.

Written as DNA, the CDR3 is TGTGCCAGCAGCGTAGGGGGCTGGACCACAGATACGCAGTATTTT. It specifies CASSVGGWTTDTQYF. The chain carries TRBV9 and TRBJ2-3; TRBD1 might be the D (5 bases). CDR1 SGDLS and CDR2 YYNGEE come from the germline V gene. Trimming took 0 bases from V and 2 from J, leaving 10 bases between them. CDR3 size: 15 residues.

The chain is built from TRBV10-3 and TRBJ2-2, with TRBD2 matching over 10 bases. This CDR3 has 17 amino acids. The V and J ends lost 6 bases and 0 bases, in that order; junction bases with no gene match: 7. CDR1 is ENHRY and CDR2 is SYGVKD in the germline V gene. CDR3 coding DNA: TGTGCCATCAGGCGGACGGGACTAGCGCCGAACACCGGGGAGCTGTTTTTT. Residues: CAIRRTGLAPNTGELFF.

This clone appeared a single time. Other DNA sequences in the sample encode the same CDR3. CDR3 amino acids: CASRSTGYYEQYF. The CDR3 region has the DNA TGTGCCAGCAGATCGACAGGGTACTACGAGCAGTACTTC. The chain has TRBV6-1 and TRBJ2-7, with 7 bases matching TRBD1. The length of the CDR3 is 13 residues. The germline V gene encodes CDR1 MNHNS and CDR2 SASEGT. The V segment lost 6 bases and the J segment 3 bases; nucleotides outside the gene matches: 5.

This chain links TRBV28 with TRBJ2-2; weak D call: TRBD2 (6 bases). This CDR3 region has 15 residues. Germline assignment: CDR1 MDHEN and CDR2 SYDVKM. Trimming took off 4 bases at V and 5 bases at J, with 14 bases between the two ends. DNA for the CDR3: TGTGCCAGCAGTTACGGGAGTCCCAAAACCGGGGAGCTGTTTTTT. Encoded protein: CASSYGSPKTGELFF.

The chain uses TRBV19 and TRBJ2-4, with D perhaps being TRBD1 or TRBD2 (5 bases each). Germline V CDR1 and CDR2: LNHDA, SQIVND (reference sequence). Trimming shortened V by 7 bases and J by 1 base, and 20 bases separated the two germline ends. This CDR3 spans 17 amino acids. The CDR3 is CASTEGPTGVAKNIQYF. CDR3 bases: TGTGCCAGTACCGAGGGACCGACTGGTGTGGCCAAAAACATTCAGTACTTC.

The CDR3 DNA reads as TGTGCCAGCAGCTTCGGGACTAGCGTCTACAATGAGCAGTTCTTC. This codes for CASSFGTSVYNEQFF. J is TRBJ2-1 and V is TRBV28; 10 bases are a match to TRBD2. This CDR3 is built from 15 residues. CDR1 MDHEN and CDR2 SYDVKM come from the germline V gene. The V and J ends lost 6 bases and 3 bases, in that order; junction bases with no gene match: 5.

The chain joins TRBV28 to TRBJ2-7; D uncertain. Trimming left V 8 bases short and J 5 bases short, with 16 bases between. Looked up from germline, CDR1 is MDHEN and CDR2 is SYDVKM. The CDR3 is made up of 13 amino acids. CDR3 DNA sequence: TGTGCCAGCGGGTCCCCTTTCCGGAACGAGCAGTACTTC. Translation: CASGSPFRNEQYF.

The chain carries TRBV28 and TRBJ2-7; 9 nucleotides align to TRBD2. Germline V CDR1 and CDR2: MDHEN, SYDVKM. V dropped 7 bases and J dropped 3; count of bases not matched to a gene: 7. This CDR3 has 14 amino acids. CDR3 bases: TGTGCCAGCAAAGGGACTAGCACCCACTACGAGCAGTACTTC. It codes for CASKGTSTHYEQYF.

J is TRBJ1-5 and V is TRBV4-1, with no clear D. Germline V lookup: CDR1 MGHRA, CDR2 YSYEKL. V dropped 1 base and J dropped 7 bases, with 20 bases sitting between them. CDR3 length equals 17 residues. The CDR3 DNA reads TGCGCCAGCAGCCAAGTCCCACCCGGAGGGATCGGGCAGCCCCAGCATTTT. Translating it yields CASSQVPPGGIGQPQHF.

Here the CDR3 DNA reads TGCGCCAGCAGCTTGGCGGAGTGGCGGGGGACGGGAGAGCAGTACTTC. It codes for CASSLAEWRGTGEQYF. The chain joins TRBV5-1 to TRBJ2-7, with 7 bases identical to TRBD2. The CDR3 is 16 residues long. Germline CDR1 is SGHRS and CDR2 is YFSETQ. The junction had 13 bases not matched to a gene; V was cut back by 0 bases and J by 7 bases.

The V call is TRBV15, the J call TRBJ2-1, with 7 bases identical to TRBD2. CDR1 LNHNV and CDR2 YYDKDF come from the germline V gene (reference sequence). CDR3 length: 16 residues. J gave up 5 bases and V 2 bases, and 9 bases lay outside the gene matches. CDR3 region: CATSRFVPLANNEQFF. The DNA for the CDR3 is TGTGCCACCAGCAGATTCGTTCCACTAGCGAACAATGAGCAGTTCTTC.

V and J are TRBV4-1 and TRBJ2-1; no reliable D call. Deletions cut 5 bases from V and 9 bases from J, with 8 bases between. The CDR3 contains 11 residues. In germline, CDR1 is MGHRA, CDR2 YSYEKL. CDR3 nucleotides: TGCGCCAGCAGCTTTGCGGCTGAGCAGTTCTTC. Protein: CASSFAAEQFF.

The chain carries TRBV20-1 and TRBJ1-5; D unresolved. CDR1 DFQATT and CDR2 SNEGSKA come from the germline V gene (reference sequence). The ends were cut back, 5 bases at V and 4 bases at J, with 3 bases in the middle. The CDR3 runs 10 residues. The CDR3 reads CSADNQPQHF. The CDR3 coding sequence is TGCAGTGCTGATAATCAGCCCCAGCATTTT.

V and J are TRBV19 and TRBJ2-3, with D possibly matching TRBD1 (5 bases). V gave up 7 bases and J gave up 7 bases, with 15 bases separating them. The CDR3 extends over 13 amino acids. Germline CDR1 is LNHDA and CDR2 is SQIVND (reference sequence). CDR3 in DNA: TGTGCCAGTAAAGGGGCCCTGGTAAATACGCAGTATTTT. Its protein is CASKGALVNTQYF.

V gene TRBV6-5 combines with J gene TRBJ1-1, with a tentative D call TRBD1 (5 bases). This CDR3 contains 13 residues. Trimming removed 4 bases from V and 7 bases from J, with 13 bases in between. Germline V gene data show CDR1 as MNHEY and CDR2 as SVGAGI. The CDR3 DNA reads as TGTGCCAGCAGTTGGGAGGGGCGCGGTGAAGCTTTCTTT. This sequence encodes CASSWEGRGEAFF.

The J gene is TRBJ1-3, the V gene TRBV7-8; D gene ambiguous. Trimming took 7 bases from V and 0 from J, leaving 19 bases between them. Germline V CDR1 and CDR2: SGHVS, FQNEAQ. The CDR3 loop spans 17 amino acids. The CDR3 nucleotides read TGTGCCAGCATCCCGAAGTACAGCAAAAGCTCTGGAAACACCATATATTTT. Residues: CASIPKYSKSSGNTIYF. Drawing the rest from reference TRBV7-8 and TRBJ1-3, the complete variable domain is GAGVSQSPRYKVAKRGQDVALRCDPISGHVSLFWYQQALGQGPEFLTYFQNEAQLDKSGLPSDRFFAERPEGSVSTLKIQRTQQEDSAVYLCASIPKYSKSSGNTIYFGEGSWLTVV.

The V and J genes are TRBV6-1 and TRBJ2-7; the D call may be TRBD1 or TRBD2 (5 bases each). V lost 6 bases and J lost 6, with 12 bases in between. Germline-derived CDR1 and CDR2 are MNHNS and SASEGT. CDR3 length: 12 amino acids. CDR3 loop: CASRVGTGEQYF. The CDR3 DNA reads as TGTGCCAGCAGAGTGGGGACCGGCGAGCAGTACTTC.